The 5 T cell receptor beta chains in this list originate from one sample, sequenced in a study of tumor-infiltrating lymphocytes in primary liver carcinoma. From around 20-30 mg of unsorted bulk tissue, DNA and RNA were co-extracted together. The researchers produced TCR beta cDNA from around 0.5 ug total RNA with a constant-region primer. Three rounds of nested multiplex PCR with slightly modified ARM-PCR produced TCR beta libraries. The first two PCR rounds used TRBV1-TRBV30 primers with a Cbeta primer, roughly 10 cycles each. TCRdb re-analysed the multiplex PCR reads in MiXCR, keeping a single row per CDR3 protein. The data show roughly 80,000 distinct CDR3 sequences, 69% seen once. The sample was tumor-adjacent normal liver tissue. These receptors were collected from a man aged 35-49 years with primary liver carcinoma and hepatitis B virus infection.

About this clonotype itself: A read error may produce the germline difference seen at one junction end. V and J are TRBV12-3 or TRBV12-4 and TRBJ2-1; D possibly corresponds to TRBD2 (5 bases). The CDR3 has 15 amino acids. The CDR3 coding sequence is TGTGCTAGCGTCGCTGGGGTAGCCTCTTACAATAAGCAGTTCTTC. Its translation is CASVAGVASYNKQFF.

V is TRBV29-1 and J is TRBJ2-7, with D maybe TRBD2 (6 bases). The CDR3 is 12 amino acids. Germline V gene data show CDR1 as SQVTM and CDR2 as ANQGSEA. Trimming removed 5 bases at V and 10 bases at J, with 18 bases between. The CDR3 DNA reads as TGCAGCGTTACTAGCAGCTCCTACTATCAGTACTTC. Its protein is CSVTSSSYYQYF.

This chain uses TRBV11-3 with TRBJ1-1; D is ambiguous. Germline V lookup: CDR1 SGHNT, CDR2 YENEEA. V shed 1 base and J shed 6 bases, with 9 bases lying between them. The CDR3 sequence is 13 residues long. This chain's CDR3 is CASSLASDSEAFF. The CDR3 DNA is TGTGCCAGCAGCTTAGCAAGTGACTCTGAAGCTTTCTTT.

This clonotype occurred once. The chain is built from TRBV4-1 and TRBJ1-5; 7 nucleotides agree with TRBD1. The CDR3 extends over 17 amino acids. Germline loops: CDR1 MGHRA, CDR2 YSYEKL. V was clipped by 4 bases and J by 7 bases; unmatched bases: 16. This chain's CDR3 is CASSRDLVAGGDQPQHF. The CDR3 nucleotides read TGCGCCAGCAGCCGAGATTTGGTCGCAGGGGGGGACCAGCCCCAGCATTTT.

With regard to this clonotype: A clone one base away is much larger, so this may be a read error. V gene TRBV28 combines with J gene TRBJ1-1, with D perhaps matching TRBD1 (6 bases). Germline values: CDR1 MDHEN, CDR2 SYDVKM. The CDR3 runs 14 residues. CDR3 amino acids: CSSTSGQTNTEAFF. CDR3 nucleotide sequence: TGTTCCAGCACCTCAGGACAGACGAACACTGAAGCTTTCTTT.